This T cell receptor (beta chain) was sequenced in a study of T cell responses to AZD1222 COVID-19 vaccine. Study results and limitations: After two AZD1222 doses, spike-specific TCR breadth and depth rose versus day 0. Mostly white British, mostly female donors; authors suggested clonal diversity may be underestimated.

Trimming cost V 2 bases and J 6 bases, with 12 bases left between them. The CDR3 is 14 residues long. CDR1 and CDR2 (germline): SGHRS, YFSETQ. This clone was seen more than once but under ten times. Its antigen is undetermined. The same CDR3 arises from other DNA sequences in this sample as well. TCRdb keeps only in-frame clones here, not all; method: immunoSEQ multiplex PCR. The data contain about 110,000 clones, roughly 92% of them singletons. The chain employs TRBV5-1 and TRBJ1-5; tentative D call: TRBD1 (5 bases). The receptor's source is an adult who received the AZD1222 COVID-19 vaccine. The sequenced sample was peripheral blood, obtained 28 days after the second AZD1222 dose. As DNA, the CDR3 is TGCGCCAGCAGCTTTGAGGGACGGGGTCAGCCCCAGCATTTT. The encoded protein is CASSFEGRGQPQHF.